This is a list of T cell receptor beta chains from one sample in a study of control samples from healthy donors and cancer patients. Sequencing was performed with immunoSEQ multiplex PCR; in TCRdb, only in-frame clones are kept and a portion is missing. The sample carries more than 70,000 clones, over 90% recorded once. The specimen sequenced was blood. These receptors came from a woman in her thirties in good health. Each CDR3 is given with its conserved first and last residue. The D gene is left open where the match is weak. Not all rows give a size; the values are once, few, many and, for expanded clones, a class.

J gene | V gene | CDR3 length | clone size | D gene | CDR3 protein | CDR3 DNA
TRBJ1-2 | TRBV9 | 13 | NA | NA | CASSPYGGNGYTF | TGTGCCAGCAGCCCGTATGGAGGGAACGGCTACACCTTC
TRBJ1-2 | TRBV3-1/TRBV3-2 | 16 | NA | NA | CASSQDFQGLRYGYTF | TGTGCCAGCAGCCAAGATTTTCAGGGGCTCCGCTATGGCTACACCTTC
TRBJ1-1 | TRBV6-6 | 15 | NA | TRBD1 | CASRWDRGRNTEAFF | TGTGCCAGCAGGTGGGACAGGGGGCGTAACACTGAAGCTTTCTTT
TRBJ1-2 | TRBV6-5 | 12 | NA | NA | CASSSGEALYTF | TGTGCCAGCAGTTCGGGGGAAGCACTCTACACCTTC
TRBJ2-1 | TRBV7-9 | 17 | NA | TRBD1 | CASSLGSGQGDYNEQFF | TGTGCCAGCAGCTTAGGGTCGGGCCAGGGGGACTACAATGAGCAGTTCTTC
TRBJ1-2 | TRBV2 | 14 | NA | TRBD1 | CASRVTGWNYGYTF | TGTGCCAGCAGGGTGACAGGGTGGAACTATGGCTACACCTTC
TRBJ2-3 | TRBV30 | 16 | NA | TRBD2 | CAWLGEGFGSTDTQYF | TGTGCCTGGCTCGGGGAGGGTTTTGGTAGCACAGATACGCAGTATTTT
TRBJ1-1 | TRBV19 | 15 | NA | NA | CASSIGLGLNTEAFF | TGTGCCAGTAGTATAGGTCTGGGCTTGAACACTGAAGCTTTCTTT
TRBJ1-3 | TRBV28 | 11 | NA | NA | CASGRGDTIYF | TGTGCCAGCGGAAGGGGGGACACCATATATTTT
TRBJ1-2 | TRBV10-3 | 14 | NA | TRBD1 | CAIRPGDRVYGYTF | TGTGCCATCAGGCCCGGGGACAGAGTCTATGGCTACACCTTC
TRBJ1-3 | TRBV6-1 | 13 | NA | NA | CASSEGPHQTIYF | TGTGCCAGCAGTGAGGGGCCTCATCAGACCATATATTTT
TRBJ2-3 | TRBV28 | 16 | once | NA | CASSPVVGRSTDTQYF | TGTGCCAGCAGTCCGGTCGTGGGACGGAGCACAGATACGCAGTATTTT
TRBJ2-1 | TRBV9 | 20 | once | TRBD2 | CASSVAGGSGGARTYNEQFF | TGTGCCAGCAGCGTAGCTGGGGGTAGCGGGGGAGCCCGAACTTACAATGAGCAGTTCTTC
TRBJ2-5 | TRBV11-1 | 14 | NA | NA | CASSLPMGRETQYF | TGTGCCAGCAGCCTCCCGATGGGGAGGGAGACCCAGTACTTC
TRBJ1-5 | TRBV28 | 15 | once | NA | CASSDMLGDHQPQHF | TGTGCCAGCAGTGATATGTTAGGGGATCATCAGCCCCAGCATTTT
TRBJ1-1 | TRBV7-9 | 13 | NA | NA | CASSRGPNTEAFF | TGTGCCAGCAGCCGGGGACCTAACACTGAAGCTTTCTTT
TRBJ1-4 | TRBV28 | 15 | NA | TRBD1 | CASSLPDREWGKLFF | TGTGCCAGCAGTTTACCCGACAGGGAGTGGGGAAAACTGTTTTTT
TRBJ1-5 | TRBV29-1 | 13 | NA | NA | CSVEDRGAQPQHF | TGCAGCGTTGAAGATAGGGGGGCGCAGCCCCAGCATTTT
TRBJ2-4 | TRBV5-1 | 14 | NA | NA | CASSPGVRGYIQYF | TGCGCCAGCAGCCCCGGGGTTCGGGGATACATTCAGTACTTC
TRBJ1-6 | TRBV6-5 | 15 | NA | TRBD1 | CASSRDGTANSPLHF | TGTGCCAGCAGTAGGGACGGGACAGCTAATTCACCCCTCCACTTT
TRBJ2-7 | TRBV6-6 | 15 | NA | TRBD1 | CASSYIGTGAYEQYF | TGTGCCAGCAGTTATATAGGGACAGGGGCCTACGAGCAGTACTTC
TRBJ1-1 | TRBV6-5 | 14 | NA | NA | CASSLRGVVTEAFF | TGTGCCAGCAGTCTAAGGGGAGTGGTCACTGAAGCTTTCTTT
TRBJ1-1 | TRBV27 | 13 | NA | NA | CASIAGAGTEAFF | TGTGCCAGCATTGCGGGGGCTGGGACTGAAGCTTTCTTT
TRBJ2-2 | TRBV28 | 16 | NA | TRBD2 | CASNAMTSINTGELFF | TGTGCCAGCAATGCCATGACTAGCATAAACACCGGGGAGCTGTTTTTT
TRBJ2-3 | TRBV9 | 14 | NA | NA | CASSVAGNTDTQYF | TGTGCCAGCAGCGTAGCGGGGAACACAGATACGCAGTATTTT
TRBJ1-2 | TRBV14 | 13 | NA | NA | CASSQTANYGYTF | TGTGCCAGCAGCCAGACAGCTAACTATGGCTACACCTTC
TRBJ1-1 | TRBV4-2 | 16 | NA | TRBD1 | CASSQEFSTGASRAFF | TGTGCCAGCAGCCAAGAGTTTTCGACAGGGGCAAGCCGGGCTTTCTTT
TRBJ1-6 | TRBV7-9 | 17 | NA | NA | CASSQPGLSSYNSPLHF | TGTGCCAGCAGTCAACCGGGGCTGAGCTCCTATAATTCACCCCTCCACTTT
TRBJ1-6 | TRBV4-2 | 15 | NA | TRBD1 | CASSRGGTGDSPLHF | TGTGCCAGCAGCCGAGGCGGGACAGGGGATTCACCCCTCCACTTT
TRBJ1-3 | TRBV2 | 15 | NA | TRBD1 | CASRLQGARGNTIYF | TGTGCCAGCAGGCTCCAGGGGGCGCGGGGAAACACCATATATTTT
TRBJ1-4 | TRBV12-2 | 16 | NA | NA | CASPLRKGDPNEKLFF | TGTGCAAGTCCCTTAAGAAAAGGCGACCCTAATGAAAAACTGTTTTTT
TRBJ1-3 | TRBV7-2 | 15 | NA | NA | CASSLDYSSGNTIYF | TGTGCCAGCAGCTTAGATTATTCTTCTGGAAACACCATATATTTT
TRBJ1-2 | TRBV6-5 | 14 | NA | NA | CASRTTALIYGYTF | TGTGCCAGCAGAACGACAGCTCTAATCTATGGCTACACCTTC
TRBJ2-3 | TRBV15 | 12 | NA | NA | CATSRDRNTQYF | TGTGCCACCAGCAGAGATAGGAATACGCAGTATTTT
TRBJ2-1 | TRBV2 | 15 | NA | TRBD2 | CASSEEAGGQGEQFF | TGTGCCAGCAGTGAGGAAGCGGGGGGGCAGGGTGAGCAGTTCTTC
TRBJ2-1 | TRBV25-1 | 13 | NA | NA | CASSEAPVDEQFF | TGTGCCAGCAGTGAAGCCCCGGTCGATGAGCAGTTCTTC
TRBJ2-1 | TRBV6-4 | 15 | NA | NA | CASSDSAGLNNEQFF | TGTGCCAGCAGTGACTCTGCGGGGTTGAACAATGAGCAGTTCTTC
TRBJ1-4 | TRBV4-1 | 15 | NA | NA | CASSSLGERNEKLFF | TGCGCCAGCAGCTCCTTGGGGGAACGGAATGAAAAACTGTTTTTT
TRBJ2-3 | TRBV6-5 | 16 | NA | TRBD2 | CASSYAYSGGSDTQYF | TGTGCCAGCAGTTACGCTTATAGCGGGGGGAGTGATACGCAGTATTTT
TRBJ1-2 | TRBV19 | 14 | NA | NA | CASSIDRGWYGYTF | TGTGCCAGTAGTATAGACAGGGGATGGTATGGCTACACCTTC
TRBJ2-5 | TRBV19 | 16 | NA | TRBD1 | CATTQGASLGKETQYF | TGTGCCACTACCCAGGGGGCCTCACTAGGTAAAGAGACCCAGTACTTC
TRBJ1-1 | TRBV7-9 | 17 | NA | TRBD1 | CASSLGPGTGGLAEAFF | TGTGCCAGCAGCTTAGGCCCCGGGACAGGGGGTCTCGCTGAAGCTTTCTTT
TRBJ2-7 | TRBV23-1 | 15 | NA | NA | CASSQLASSNYEQYF | TGCGCCAGCAGTCAGTTAGCCTCCTCGAACTACGAGCAGTACTTC
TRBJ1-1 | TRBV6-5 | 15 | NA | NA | CASKAMGRMNTEAFF | TGTGCCAGCAAGGCGATGGGACGGATGAACACTGAAGCTTTCTTT
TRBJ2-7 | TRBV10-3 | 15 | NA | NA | CAISEPTTGGHEQYF | TGTGCCATCAGTGAGCCGACTACAGGCGGCCACGAGCAGTACTTC
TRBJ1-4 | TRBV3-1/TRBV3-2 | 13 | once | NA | CASSQILGEKLFF | TGTGCCAGCAGCCAAATTTTGGGTGAAAAACTGTTTTTT
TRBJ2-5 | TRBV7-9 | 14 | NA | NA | CASVSGLYQETQYF | TGTGCCAGCGTCAGTGGCCTGTACCAAGAGACCCAGTACTTC
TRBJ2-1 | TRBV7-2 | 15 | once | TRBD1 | CASSIWTGPFNEQFF | TGTGCCAGCAGCATATGGACAGGGCCGTTCAATGAGCAGTTCTTC
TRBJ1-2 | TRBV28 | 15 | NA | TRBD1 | CASSFRGTGSYGYTF | TGTGCCAGCAGTTTCCGGGGGACAGGAAGCTATGGCTACACCTTC
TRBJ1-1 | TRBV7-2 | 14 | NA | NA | CASSFRTVRTEAFF | TGTGCCAGCAGCTTTAGGACAGTTCGAACTGAAGCTTTCTTT
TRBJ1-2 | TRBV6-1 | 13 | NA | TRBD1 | CASSSGQGNVYTF | TGTGCCAGCTCGTCGGGACAGGGGAACGTCTACACCTTC
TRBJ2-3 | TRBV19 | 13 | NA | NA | CASSIFGPDTQYF | TGTGCCAGTAGTATTTTTGGTCCAGATACGCAGTATTTT
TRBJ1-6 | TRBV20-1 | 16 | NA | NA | CSASATGASYNSPLHF | TGCAGTGCTAGTGCGACAGGCGCCTCCTATAATTCACCCCTCCACTTT
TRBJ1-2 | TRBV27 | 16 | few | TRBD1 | CASSPLVGQVLYGYTF | TGTGCCAGCAGTCCACTGGTAGGACAGGTTCTCTATGGCTACACCTTC